This T cell receptor (beta chain) was obtained from a study of T cells in women clearing cervical HPV infection. Study background: Women with histologically confirmed HPV16-related CIN3 or worse, 2 with invasive cancer, served as cases. Cases' blood sampling followed lesion detection by median around 23 weeks (90 to 200).

Clones were read by immunoSEQ multiplex PCR, and TCRdb kept only the in-frame ones, dropping some. Its clone listing holds about 29,000 clones. The germline V gene has CDR1 SQVTM and CDR2 ANQGSEA. The CDR3 covers 13 residues. The V gene lost 2 bases and the J gene lost 2 bases, with 10 bases spanning the gap. By frequency, this clone registers medium-sized. As yet, its antigen is unknown. The DNA ends 3 residues before the CDR3 does, and the rest of the CDR3 is filled in from the germline J gene. Study-level findings and limits: CIN3+ cases had significantly higher TCR richness than controls; evenness did not differ. Associations may precede or follow infection; HPV-specific or memory T cells were not isolated.

The clonotype comes from a woman between 18 and 70 years old with a cervical HPV16 infection that either progressed to CIN3+ or cleared (not recorded which). Sequenced material: blood buffy coat. The rearrangement links TRBV29-1 to TRBJ2-7; TRBD1 might be the D (5 bases). Partial CDR3 DNA: TGCAGCGTTGAAAGGGGTCCCCCCTACGAG. Translation gives CSVERGPPYE. The entire CDR3 protein reads CSVERGPPYEQYF.